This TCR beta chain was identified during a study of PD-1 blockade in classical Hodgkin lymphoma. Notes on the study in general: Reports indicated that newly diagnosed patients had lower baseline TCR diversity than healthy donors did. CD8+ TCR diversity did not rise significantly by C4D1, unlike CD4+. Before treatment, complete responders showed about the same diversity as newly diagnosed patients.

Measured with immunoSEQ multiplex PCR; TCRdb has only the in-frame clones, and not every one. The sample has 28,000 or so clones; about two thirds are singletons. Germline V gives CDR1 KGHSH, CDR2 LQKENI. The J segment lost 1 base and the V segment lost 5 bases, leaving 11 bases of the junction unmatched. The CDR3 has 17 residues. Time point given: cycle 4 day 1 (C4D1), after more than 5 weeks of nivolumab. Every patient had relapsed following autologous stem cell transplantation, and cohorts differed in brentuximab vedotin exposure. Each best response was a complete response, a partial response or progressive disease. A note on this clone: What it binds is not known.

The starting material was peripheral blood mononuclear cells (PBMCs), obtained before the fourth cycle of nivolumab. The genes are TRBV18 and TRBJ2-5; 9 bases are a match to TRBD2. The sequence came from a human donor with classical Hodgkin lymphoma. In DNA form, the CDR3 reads TGTGCCAGCTCATCGACTCCGACTAGCGGTATCCAAGAGACCCAGTACTTC. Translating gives CASSSTPTSGIQETQYF. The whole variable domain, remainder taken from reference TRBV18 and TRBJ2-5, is NAGVMQNPRHLVRRRGQEARLRCSPMKGHSHVYWYRQLPEEGLKFMVYLQKENIIDESGMPKERFSAEFPKEGPSILRIQQVVRGDSAAYFCASSSTPTSGIQETQYFGPGTRLLVL.